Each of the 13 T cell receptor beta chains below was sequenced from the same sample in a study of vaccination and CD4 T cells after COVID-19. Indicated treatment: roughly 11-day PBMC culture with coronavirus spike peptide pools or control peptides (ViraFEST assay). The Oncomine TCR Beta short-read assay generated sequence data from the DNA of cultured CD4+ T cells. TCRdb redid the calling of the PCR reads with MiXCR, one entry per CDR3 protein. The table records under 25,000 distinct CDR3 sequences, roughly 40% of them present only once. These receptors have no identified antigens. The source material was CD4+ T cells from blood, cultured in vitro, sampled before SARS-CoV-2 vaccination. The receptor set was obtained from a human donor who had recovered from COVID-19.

CDR3 protein: CASSGSNQPQHF. The CDR3 nucleotides are TGTGCCAGCAGTGGGAGCAATCAGCCCCAGCATTTT. The chain couples TRBV6-1 to TRBJ1-5; D unclear. Germline CDR1 MNHNS, CDR2 SASEGT. This CDR3 is 12 amino acids long. Trimming shortened V by 4 bases and J by 1 base, and 2 bases separated the two germline ends.

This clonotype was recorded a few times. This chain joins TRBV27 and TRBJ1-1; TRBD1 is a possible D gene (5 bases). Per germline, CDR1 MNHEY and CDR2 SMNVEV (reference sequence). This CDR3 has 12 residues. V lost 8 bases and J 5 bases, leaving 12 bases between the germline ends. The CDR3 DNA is TGTGCCAGCCGGGACCCCAAGACTGAAGCTTTCTTT. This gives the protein CASRDPKTEAFF.

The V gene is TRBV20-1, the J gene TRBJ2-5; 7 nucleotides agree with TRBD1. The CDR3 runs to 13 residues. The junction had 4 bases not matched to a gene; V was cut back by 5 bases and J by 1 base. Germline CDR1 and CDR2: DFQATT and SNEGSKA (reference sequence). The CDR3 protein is CSAHRTGQETQYF. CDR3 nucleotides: TGCAGTGCTCACCGGACAGGCCAAGAGACCCAGTACTTC.

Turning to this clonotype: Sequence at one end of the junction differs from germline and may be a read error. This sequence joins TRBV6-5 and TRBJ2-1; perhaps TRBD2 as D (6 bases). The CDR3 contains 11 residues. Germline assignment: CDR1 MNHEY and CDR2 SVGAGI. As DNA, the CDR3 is TGTGCCAGCAGTGACTCGGGGGAGAAGTTCTTC. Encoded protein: CASSDSGEKFF.

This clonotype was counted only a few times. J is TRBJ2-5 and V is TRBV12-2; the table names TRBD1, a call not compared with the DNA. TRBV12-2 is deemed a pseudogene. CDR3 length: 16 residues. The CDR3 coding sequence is TGTGCAAGTCGCCCTTGTCGGGGGAGTTCGGGAGAGACCCAGTACTTC. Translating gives CASRPCRGSSGETQYF.

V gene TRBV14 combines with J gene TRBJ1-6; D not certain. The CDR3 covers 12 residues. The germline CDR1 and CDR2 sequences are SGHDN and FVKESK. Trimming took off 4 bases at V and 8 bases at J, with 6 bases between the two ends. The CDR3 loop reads CASSLPYSPLHF. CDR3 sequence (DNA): TGTGCCAGCAGCCTTCCTTATTCACCCCTCCACTTT.

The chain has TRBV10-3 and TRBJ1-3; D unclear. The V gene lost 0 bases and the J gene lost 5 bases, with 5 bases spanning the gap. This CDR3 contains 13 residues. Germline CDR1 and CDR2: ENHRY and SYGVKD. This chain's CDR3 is CAISESPRNTIYF. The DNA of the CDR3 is TGTGCCATCAGTGAGTCGCCGAGAAACACCATATATTTT.

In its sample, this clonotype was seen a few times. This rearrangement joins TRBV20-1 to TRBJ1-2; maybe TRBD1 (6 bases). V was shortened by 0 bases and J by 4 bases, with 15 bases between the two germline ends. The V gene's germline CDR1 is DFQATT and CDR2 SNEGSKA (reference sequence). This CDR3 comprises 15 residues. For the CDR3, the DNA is TGCAGTGCTAGAGATGGGGGGGCGCTTACCTATGGCTACACCTTC. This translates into CSARDGGALTYGYTF.

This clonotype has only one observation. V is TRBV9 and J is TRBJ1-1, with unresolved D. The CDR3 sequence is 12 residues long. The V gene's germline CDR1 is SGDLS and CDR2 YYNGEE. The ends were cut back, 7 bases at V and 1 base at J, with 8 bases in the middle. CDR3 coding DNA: TGTGCCAGCTCCAGGCCGAACACTGAAGCTTTCTTT. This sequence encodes CASSRPNTEAFF.

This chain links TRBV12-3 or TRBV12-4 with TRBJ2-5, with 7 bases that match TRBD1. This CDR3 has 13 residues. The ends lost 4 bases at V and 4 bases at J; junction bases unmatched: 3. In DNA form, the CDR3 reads TGTGCCAGCAGTTGGAACAGGGGAGAGACCCAGTACTTC. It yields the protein CASSWNRGETQYF.

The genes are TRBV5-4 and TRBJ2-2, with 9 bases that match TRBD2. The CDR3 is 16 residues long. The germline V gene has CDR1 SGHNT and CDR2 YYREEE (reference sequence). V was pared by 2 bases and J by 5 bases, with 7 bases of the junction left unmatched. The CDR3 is CASSLLAGLGTGELFF. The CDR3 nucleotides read TGTGCCAGCAGCTTACTAGCGGGTCTTGGGACCGGGGAGCTGTTTTTT.

CDR3 in amino acids: CASSPVSGAHGYTF. In DNA, the CDR3 is TGTGCCAGCAGTCCCGTGTCAGGGGCCCATGGCTACACCTTC. This chain connects TRBV2 to TRBJ1-2, with D tentatively TRBD1 (6 bases). Trimming removed 5 bases at V and 6 bases at J, with 16 bases between. In germline, CDR1 is SNHLY, CDR2 FYNNEI. CDR3 length: 14 residues. The full variable domain, completed using reference TRBV2 and TRBJ1-2, is EPEVTQTPSHQVTQMGQEVILRCVPISNHLYFYWYRQILGQKVEFLVSFYNNEISEKSEIFDDQFSVERPDGSNFTLKIRSTKLEDSAMYFCASSPVSGAHGYTFGSGTRLTVV.

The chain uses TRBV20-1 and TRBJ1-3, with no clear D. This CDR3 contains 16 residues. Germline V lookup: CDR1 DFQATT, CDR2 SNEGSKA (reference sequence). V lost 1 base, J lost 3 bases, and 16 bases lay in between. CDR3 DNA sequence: TGCAGTGCTAGAGCGAGCGGGGTTTTGGGTGGAAACACCATATATTTT. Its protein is CSARASGVLGGNTIYF.